The T cell receptor beta chain described here comes from a study of monozygotic twins with inflammatory bowel disease. About this clonotype: Its target is not known.

Two rounds of nested PCR, of roughly 16 and 10 cycles, were run on TCRalpha and TCRbeta cDNA. TCRdb re-called the 5' RACE reads and shows each CDR3 protein once, DNA omitted. Its table records over 200,000 distinct CDR3 sequences. This CDR3 region has 15 residues. Germline V gives CDR1 SGHTA, CDR2 FQGNSA. Study findings and constraints: T cell subtypes that differed could not be told apart. Healthy co-twins showed greater TCRbeta diversity (inverse Simpson) than IBD patients.

Sample: blood. This chain uses TRBV7-2 with TRBJ2-5; without DNA, the TCRdb call of TRBD1 cannot be checked. The clonotype was recovered from a human donor with ulcerative colitis or Crohn's disease, or a healthy co-twin of an affected twin (not recorded which). The CDR3 region is CASVYRGGYKETQYF.